The present entry profiles one TCR beta chain with its context. As yet, its antigen is unknown. These data originate in a study of response to subunit inactivated influenza vaccine. The study, taken as a whole, reports: Authors proposed each seasonal influenza vaccination draws in few new T cells.

With 3 bases removed from V and 0 bases from J, the gap between germline ends came to 15 bases. Germline CDR1 and CDR2: MGHRA and YSYEKL. This CDR3 spans 17 amino acids. MiXCR, applied by TCRdb to the RT-PCR reads, yields one record per CDR3 protein. This repertoire shows 500,000 to 750,000 distinct CDR3 sequences, less than 15% found once; its top ten account for over 8.5%. The source is a man in his fifties or sixties who received an inactivated influenza vaccine. This rearrangement joins TRBV4-1 to TRBJ2-4; D gene uncertain. Here the sequenced sample was PBMCs from blood, taken 11 to 12 days after vaccination. The CDR3 DNA reads as TGCGCCAGCAGCCAGTCGCCGGCAGCACTAGCCAAAAACATTCAGTACTTC. Amino acids: CASSQSPAALAKNIQYF.